This TCR beta chain was obtained from a study of T cell responses to AZD1222 COVID-19 vaccine. Data came from immunoSEQ multiplex PCR; TCRdb stores just in-frame clones and leaves some out. Of 120,000 or so clones in the sample, just over 85% were seen once. Turning to this clone: As yet, its antigen is unknown.

General study findings and limits: Unmutated regions of variants are reportedly targeted by nearly half of spike-specific TCRs. Most donors were white British and more were female, and clonal diversity was possibly underestimated. Spike was spanned by vaccine-associated CD4 TCRs, which were dominant at 160-218 and 743-854. The number of AZD1222 recipients seropositive at baseline was only five to seven.

This CDR3 has 14 residues. In germline, CDR1 is MDHEN, CDR2 SYDVKM. Deletions cut 3 bases from V and 1 base from J, with 8 bases between. The chain combines TRBV28 with TRBJ2-3, with a tentative D call TRBD2 (6 bases). This specimen was peripheral blood, taken on day 0 of MenACWY control vaccination. This clonotype was sampled from an adult in good health. The CDR3 reads CASSFSGGTDTQYF. As DNA, the CDR3 is TGTGCCAGCAGTTTCTCGGGGGGCACAGATACGCAGTATTTT.